This T cell receptor (beta chain) is from a study of neurological immune-mediated disorders. This clonotype was counted many times. From 15-18 subjects, each sequencing run yielded over 190 million TCR-beta sequences. TCRdb passed the 5' RACE reads through MiXCR, listing each CDR3 protein once. The repertoire holds approximately 37,000 distinct CDR3 sequences, with roughly 13% as singletons. Unsorted libraries came from 2 million PBMCs stored at -80 °C. The TCR comes from a woman in her forties or fifties with HTLV-1-associated myelopathy (HAM/TSP). The specimen sequenced was PBMCs.

CDR3 protein: CASSLGGEYNEQFF. CDR3 DNA sequence: TGCGCCAGCAGCCTGGGGGGTGAATACAATGAGCAGTTCTTC. This chain uses TRBV5-1 with TRBJ2-1; a possible D gene is TRBD2 (6 bases). V lost 4 bases and J lost 4, with 12 bases in between. The CDR3 has 14 residues. Germline lookup yields CDR1 SGHRS and CDR2 YFSETQ.